This entry features one T cell receptor (beta chain) sequence. The table lists this clonotype with a few counts. There is no known antigen for this receptor. Base-call qualities are not available, and no considerably larger clone is one nucleotide away. This entry is derived from a study of T cells in Graves' hyperthyroidism and ophthalmopathy (dated by TCRdb to the late 2010s). With respect to the entire study: Peripheral blood samples were taken at the time of initial diagnosis, prior to any treatment. According to the paper, TCR Vbeta CDR3 sequencing was carried out on approximately 140 peripheral blood samples, which came from 40 to 45 ophthalmopathy, under 80 hyperthyroidism and about 17 progressor patients. The study also compared thyroid tissue and blood T-cell repertoires from roughly 6 Graves' hyperthyroidism patients. To identify distinguishing TCR V-J signatures, a discovery cohort of around 100 patients was used, comprising some 43 with Graves' ophthalmopathy and around 57 with stable Graves' hyperthyroidism. Prospective prediction of ophthalmopathy was tested in an independent validation cohort of under 20 hyperthyroidism patients and 17 patients who later progressed to ophthalmopathy. The 100 or so discovery patients were randomly split 7:3 into training and test sets. After blood sampling, hyperthyroidism patients were treated with methimazole at a starting dose of 30 mg daily, and ophthalmopathy patients were treated with high-dose intravenous methylprednisolone. Results the study describes overall, beyond this receptor: Ophthalmopathy was separated from stable hyperthyroidism by a 13 V-J signature model, with approximately 86% sensitivity and approximately 81% specificity obtained in cross-validation and 80%/75% obtained in testing. During validation, the model predicted progression to ophthalmopathy a median of about 6.3 months ahead of onset, with around 70% sensitivity and more than 72% specificity. Blood samples also contained most of the expanded thyroid clonotypes (frequency above 0.001), which suggests that blood repertoires may reflect thyroid immune responses. No statistical method was used to fix the sample size in advance, and group allocation was not hidden from the investigators.

Amplification of TCR beta CDR3 regions was carried out from RNA transcripts. The first round of RT-PCR for the TCR CDR3 was performed with the HTBI primer set and the Qiagen OneStep RT-PCR kit. A second multiplex PCR round built the libraries, followed by size selection and purification. Sequencing of the libraries was done on an Illumina HiSeq2000 using paired-end 100 bp reads. Under the source paper's analysis protocol: SOAPnuke was used to process the raw data, throwing out any read that contained adapters or uncalled bases, had a mean Phred below 15, or lacked an exact constant-primer or identifier match. High-quality paired reads were merged with COPE v1.2.5, and unique nucleotide sequences were defined as clonotypes. MiTCR v1.1 was used to align clonotypes to the IMGT TRBV, TRBD and TRBJ reference segments. The analysis included only V-J combinations with a frequency above 0.0001, which together covered approximately 99% of the repertoires. The TCS score was defined as F50 (clonal expansion) divided by E x V (chaos), with BLOSUM62-based TCRdist calculated between CDR3 peptides within each V-J. Welch's t-statistics and random forest reduced 514 V-J features to around 14, which were used in a naive Bayes classifier (R e1071). TCRdb ran its own pipeline on the public reads, namely fastp trimming at Q25 and MiXCR clone calling, and kept in-frame beta chains. Each CDR3 protein appears once, grouped with its most common genes and DNA. V and J calls and clone size were set by TCRdb, not the authors. The sample has approximately 590,000 distinct CDR3 sequences on record, 15% to 18% of them singletons. Under 8% of the sample belongs to the ten largest clones.

Graves' hyperthyroidism was defined as stable when no progression to ophthalmopathy occurred over 18 months of follow-up. Hyperthyroidism patients were newly diagnosed, had a disease duration of under 2 months, and were aged 18 to 65 years. Patients with uncontrolled infections, other autoimmune diseases, pregnancy or lactation were excluded. Diagnoses were based on clinical symptoms, serum thyroxine and TRAb, thyroid ultrasound and orbital computed tomography. PBMCs were separated from roughly 9.6 ml of fresh peripheral blood using Ficoll-Paque density gradient centrifugation. Total RNA was extracted with Trizol reagent, and quality was checked on an Agilent 2100 Bioanalyzer. V lost 4 bases and J lost 4 bases, and the count of bases not matched to a germline gene is 10. CDR1 LGHNA and CDR2 YNFKEQ are derived from the germline V gene. The CDR3 sequence holds 17 residues, the cysteine and phenylalanine included. The CDR3 DNA has 51 bases and is translated from base 1.

The chain employs TRBV4-2 and TRBJ2-7; TRBD2 fits 13 bases in the junction. The sequenced sample was blood. The clonotype was recovered from a woman in her twenties or thirties with Graves' hyperthyroidism. In nucleotide form, the sequence is TGTGCCAGCAGCCCGGGGACTAGCGGGGTCGCTTTTTACGAGCAGTACTTC. It encodes CASSPGTSGVAFYEQYF.